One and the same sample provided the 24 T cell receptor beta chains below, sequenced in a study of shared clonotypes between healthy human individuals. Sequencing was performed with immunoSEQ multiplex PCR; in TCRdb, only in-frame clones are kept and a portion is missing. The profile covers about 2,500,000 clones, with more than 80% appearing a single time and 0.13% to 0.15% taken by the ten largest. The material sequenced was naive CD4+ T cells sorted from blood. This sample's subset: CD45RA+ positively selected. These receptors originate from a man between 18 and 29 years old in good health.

The CDR3 region is CASSPSYVGGQGSYNEQFF. CDR3 sequence (DNA): TGTGCCAGCTCACCTTCTTACGTGGGGGGACAGGGGTCCTACAATGAGCAGTTCTTC. The chain couples TRBV18 to TRBJ2-1; 10 positions agree with TRBD1. Looked up from germline, CDR1 is KGHSH and CDR2 is LQKENI. CDR3 size: 19 residues. With V trimmed by 3 bases and J by 1 base, 12 bases remained unmatched.

CDR3 sequence: CASSFSGEGTDTQYF. Written as DNA, the CDR3 is TGTGCCAGCAGCTTTAGCGGGGAGGGCACAGATACGCAGTATTTT. The chain carries TRBV7-9 and TRBJ2-3; 8 positions match TRBD2. Germline CDR1 SEHNR, CDR2 FQNEAQ (reference sequence). The V gene end was trimmed by 3 bases and the J gene end by 1 base; junction bases not matched to a gene: 3. This CDR3 is built from 15 residues.

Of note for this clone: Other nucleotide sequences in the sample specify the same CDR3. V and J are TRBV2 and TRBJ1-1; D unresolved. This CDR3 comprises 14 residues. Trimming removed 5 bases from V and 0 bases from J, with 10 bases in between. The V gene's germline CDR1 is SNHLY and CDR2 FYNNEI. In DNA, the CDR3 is TGTGCCAGCAGTCAACAGAGCATGAACACTGAAGCTTTCTTT. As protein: CASSQQSMNTEAFF.

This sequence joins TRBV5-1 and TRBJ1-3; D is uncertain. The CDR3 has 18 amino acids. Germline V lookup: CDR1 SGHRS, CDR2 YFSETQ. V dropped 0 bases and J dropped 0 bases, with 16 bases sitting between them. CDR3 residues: CASSLDYTAPYSGNTIYF. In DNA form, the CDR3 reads TGCGCCAGCAGCTTGGATTATACAGCTCCCTACTCTGGAAACACCATATATTTT.

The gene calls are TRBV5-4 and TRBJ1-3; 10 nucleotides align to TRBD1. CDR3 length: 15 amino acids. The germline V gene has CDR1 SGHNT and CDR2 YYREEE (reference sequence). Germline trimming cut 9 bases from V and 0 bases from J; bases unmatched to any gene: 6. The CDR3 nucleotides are TGTGCCACCAGGACAGGGGGTAACTCTGGAAACACCATATATTTT. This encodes CATRTGGNSGNTIYF.

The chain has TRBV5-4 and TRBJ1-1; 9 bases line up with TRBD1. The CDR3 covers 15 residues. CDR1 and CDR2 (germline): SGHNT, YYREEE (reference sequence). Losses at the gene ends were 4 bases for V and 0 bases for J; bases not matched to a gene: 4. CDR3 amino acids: CASSPGDRVNTEAFF. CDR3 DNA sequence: TGTGCCAGCAGCCCCGGGGACAGGGTGAACACTGAAGCTTTCTTT.

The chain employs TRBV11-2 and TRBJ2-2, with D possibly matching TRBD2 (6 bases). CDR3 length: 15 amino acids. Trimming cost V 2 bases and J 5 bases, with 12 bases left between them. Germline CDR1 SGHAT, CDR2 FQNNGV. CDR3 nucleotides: TGTGCCAGCAGCTTAATGGGGGGTACGACCGGGGAGCTGTTTTTT. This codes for CASSLMGGTTGELFF.

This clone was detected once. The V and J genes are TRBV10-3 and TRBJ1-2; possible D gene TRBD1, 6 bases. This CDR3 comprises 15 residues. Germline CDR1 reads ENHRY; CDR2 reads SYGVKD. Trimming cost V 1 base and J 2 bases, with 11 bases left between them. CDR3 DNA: TGTGCCATCAGTGAGTTGGCAGGGGAGAACTATGGCTACACCTTC. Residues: CAISELAGENYGYTF.

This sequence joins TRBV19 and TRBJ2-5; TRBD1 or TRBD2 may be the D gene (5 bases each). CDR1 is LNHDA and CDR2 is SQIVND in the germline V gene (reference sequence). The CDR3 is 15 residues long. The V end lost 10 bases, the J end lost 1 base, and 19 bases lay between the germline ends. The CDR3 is CATARGPYSQETQYF. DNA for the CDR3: TGTGCCACCGCCCGGGGCCCGTACTCCCAAGAGACCCAGTACTTC.

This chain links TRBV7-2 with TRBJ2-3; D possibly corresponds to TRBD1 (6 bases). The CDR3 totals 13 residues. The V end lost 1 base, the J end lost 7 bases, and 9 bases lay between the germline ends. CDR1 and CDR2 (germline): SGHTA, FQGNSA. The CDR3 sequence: CASSLEQGYTQYF. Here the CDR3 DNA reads TGTGCCAGCAGCTTAGAACAGGGATATACGCAGTATTTT.

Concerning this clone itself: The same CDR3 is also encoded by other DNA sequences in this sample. The CDR3 sequence: CASSYSTSGGELFF. In DNA, the CDR3 is TGTGCCAGCAGTTACTCGACCAGCGGGGGGGAGCTGTTTTTT. V and J are TRBV6-5 and TRBJ2-2, with a tentative D call TRBD2 (6 bases). The V and J ends lost 0 bases and 8 bases respectively, with 10 bases between them. In germline, CDR1 is MNHEY, CDR2 SVGAGI. The CDR3 spans 14 residues.

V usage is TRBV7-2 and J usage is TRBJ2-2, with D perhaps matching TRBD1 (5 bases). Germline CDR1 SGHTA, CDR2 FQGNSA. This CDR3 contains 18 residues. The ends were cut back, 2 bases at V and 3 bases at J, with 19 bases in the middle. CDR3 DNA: TGTGCCAGCAGCTTATCTTTGATGGGGCAGGGTGACACCGGGGAGCTGTTTTTT. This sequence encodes CASSLSLMGQGDTGELFF.

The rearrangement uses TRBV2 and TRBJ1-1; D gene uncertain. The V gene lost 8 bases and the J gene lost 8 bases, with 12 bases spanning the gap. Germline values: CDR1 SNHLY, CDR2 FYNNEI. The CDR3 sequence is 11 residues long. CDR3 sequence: CASQLDGEAFF. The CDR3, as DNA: TGTGCCAGCCAGCTGGACGGAGAAGCTTTCTTT.

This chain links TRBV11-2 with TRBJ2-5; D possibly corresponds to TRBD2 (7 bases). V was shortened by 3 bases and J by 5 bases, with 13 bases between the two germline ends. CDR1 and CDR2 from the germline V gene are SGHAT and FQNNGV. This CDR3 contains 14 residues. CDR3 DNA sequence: TGTGCCAGCAGCTTGGGGGGGGCCAGTGAGACCCAGTACTTC. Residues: CASSLGGASETQYF.

The CDR3 is CASSLGGRDTQYF. The CDR3 DNA follows: TGTGCCAGCAGCTTAGGGGGGCGAGATACGCAGTATTTT. The V call is TRBV7-8, the J call TRBJ2-3; the D gene is possibly TRBD1 (6 bases). In germline, CDR1 is SGHVS, CDR2 FQNEAQ. This CDR3 has 13 residues. Trimming pared 1 base from V and 5 bases from J, leaving 7 bases between.

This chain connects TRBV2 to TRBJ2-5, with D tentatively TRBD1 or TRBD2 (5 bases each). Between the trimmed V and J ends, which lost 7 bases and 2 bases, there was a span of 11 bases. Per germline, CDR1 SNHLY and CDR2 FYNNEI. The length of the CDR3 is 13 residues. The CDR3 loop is CASTGTRQETQYF. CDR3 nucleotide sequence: TGTGCCAGCACCGGGACCCGGCAAGAGACCCAGTACTTC.

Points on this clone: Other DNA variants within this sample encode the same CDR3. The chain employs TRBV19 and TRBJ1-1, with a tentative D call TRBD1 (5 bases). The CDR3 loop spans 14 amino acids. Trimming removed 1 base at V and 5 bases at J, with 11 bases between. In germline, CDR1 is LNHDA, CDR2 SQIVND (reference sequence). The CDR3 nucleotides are TGTGCCAGTAGTATAGGAACAGGTGGGACTGAAGCTTTCTTT. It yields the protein CASSIGTGGTEAFF.

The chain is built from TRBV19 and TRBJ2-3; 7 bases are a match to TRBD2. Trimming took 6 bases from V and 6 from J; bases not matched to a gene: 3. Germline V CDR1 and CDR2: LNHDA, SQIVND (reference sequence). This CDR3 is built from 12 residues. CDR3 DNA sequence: TGTGCCAGTAGGGGAGGGTGGGATACGCAGTATTTT. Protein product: CASRGGWDTQYF.

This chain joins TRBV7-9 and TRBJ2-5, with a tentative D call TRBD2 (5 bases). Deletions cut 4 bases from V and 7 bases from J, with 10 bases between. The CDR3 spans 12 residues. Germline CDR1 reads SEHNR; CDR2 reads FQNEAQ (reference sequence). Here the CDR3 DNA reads TGTGCCAGCAGCTCCGGGATGGGGACCCAGTACTTC. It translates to CASSSGMGTQYF.

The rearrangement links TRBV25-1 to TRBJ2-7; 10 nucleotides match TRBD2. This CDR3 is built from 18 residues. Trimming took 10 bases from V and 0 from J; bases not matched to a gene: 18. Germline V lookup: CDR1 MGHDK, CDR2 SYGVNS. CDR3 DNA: TGTGCCACAAAAGGGGCAGGACTAGCGGAGACGTACTCCTACGAGCAGTACTTC. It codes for CATKGAGLAETYSYEQYF.

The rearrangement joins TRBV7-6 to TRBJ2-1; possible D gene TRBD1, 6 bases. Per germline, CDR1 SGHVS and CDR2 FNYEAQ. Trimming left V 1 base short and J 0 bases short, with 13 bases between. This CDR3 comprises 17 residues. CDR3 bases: TGTGCCAGCAGCTTAGAAACAGGGCCAACCTCCTACAATGAGCAGTTCTTC. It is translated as CASSLETGPTSYNEQFF.

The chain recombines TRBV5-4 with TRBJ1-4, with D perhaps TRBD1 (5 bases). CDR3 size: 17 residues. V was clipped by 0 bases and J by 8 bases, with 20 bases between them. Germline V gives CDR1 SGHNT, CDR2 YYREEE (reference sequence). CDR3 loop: CASSLEPNRGEGEKLFF. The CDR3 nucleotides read TGTGCCAGCAGCTTGGAGCCAAATAGGGGCGAGGGGGAAAAACTGTTTTTT.

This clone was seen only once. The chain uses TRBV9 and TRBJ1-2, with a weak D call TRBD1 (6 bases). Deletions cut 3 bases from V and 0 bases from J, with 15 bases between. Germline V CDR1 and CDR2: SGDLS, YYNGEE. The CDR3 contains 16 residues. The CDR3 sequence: CASSGRDTGANYGYTF. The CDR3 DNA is TGTGCCAGCAGCGGCCGGGACACCGGTGCTAACTATGGCTACACCTTC.

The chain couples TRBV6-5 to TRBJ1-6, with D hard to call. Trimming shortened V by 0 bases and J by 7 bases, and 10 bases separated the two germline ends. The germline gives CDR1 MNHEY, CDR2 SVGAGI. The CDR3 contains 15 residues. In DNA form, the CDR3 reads TGTGCCAGCAGTTACTCAGAAGGGTTCAATTCACCCCTCCACTTT. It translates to CASSYSEGFNSPLHF.